Described below is a single T cell receptor (beta chain) sequence and its context. This table comes from immunoSEQ multiplex PCR, and its TCRdb copy is limited to in-frame clones, with some not included. This sample yields under 65,000 clones, of which about 89% are seen a single time; roughly 13% belongs to the top ten. The CDR3 totals 14 residues. Looked up from germline, CDR1 is LGHDT and CDR2 is YNNKEL (reference sequence). The V segment lost 1 base and the J segment 11 bases; nucleotides outside the gene matches: 8. This entry is derived from a study of control samples from healthy donors and cancer patients.

The chain recombines TRBV3-1 (or the pseudogene TRBV3-2) with TRBJ1-1, with 9 nucleotides matching TRBD1. The sequencing sample was made of PBMCs. The sequence came from a woman in her fifties or sixties with lung cancer. CDR3 in amino acids: CASSQGTGASAAFF. The CDR3 DNA reads TGTGCCAGCAGCCAAGGGACAGGGGCATCGGCGGCTTTCTTT.